Shown below are 12 T cell receptor beta chains from a single sample sequenced in a study of T cell repertoires in cytomegalovirus infection. Antigens of these TCRs are unknown. TCRdb called the reads again in MiXCR, with one record for every CDR3 protein. The data show approximately 280,000 distinct CDR3 sequences, approximately 22% seen once. The specimen comprised cultured PBMCs, sampled from culture after CMV antigen stimulation. These receptors were obtained from a human donor in good health (CMV status not recorded). Some clones in this sample may be carry-over from other donors' samples.

Points on this clonotype: This sequence may be a read error, since a much larger clone differs from it by one base. J is TRBJ2-5 and V is TRBV7-2; a possible D gene is TRBD2 (5 bases). Between the trimmed V and J ends, which lost 5 bases and 1 base, there was a span of 11 bases. CDR3 size: 14 residues. Germline CDR1 is SGHTA and CDR2 is FQGNSA. The chain's CDR3 is CASSLVARQETQYF. In nucleotides, the CDR3 is TGTGCCAGCAGCCTGGTAGCGCGCCAAGAGACCCAGTACTTC. The entire variable domain, with the rest obtained from reference TRBV7-2 and TRBJ2-5, is as follows: GAGVSQSPSNKVTEKGKDVELRCDPISGHTALYWYRQSLGQGLEFLIYFQGNSAPDKSGLPSDRFSAERTGGSVSTLTIQRTQQEDSAVYLCASSLVARQETQYFGPGTRLLVL.

This clonotype showed up just a few times. The chain uses TRBV4-1 and TRBJ1-5, with D perhaps TRBD1 (6 bases). This CDR3 comprises 14 residues. The V end was cut by 4 bases, the J end by 4 bases, with 11 bases between. From germline, CDR1 is MGHRA and CDR2 YSYEKL. Here the CDR3 reads CASSLSGQNQPQHF. CDR3 in DNA: TGCGCCAGCAGCCTATCTGGACAGAATCAGCCCCAGCATTTT.

This clonotype occurred many times. This sequence joins TRBV7-2 and TRBJ2-1; TRBD2 is a possible D gene (6 bases). There are 17 residues in the CDR3. The V gene lost 5 bases and the J gene lost 0 bases, with 17 bases spanning the gap. CDR1 is SGHTA, CDR2 FQGNSA, per germline. The CDR3 loop reads CASSKGLAYSSYNEQFF. The CDR3 region has the DNA TGTGCCAGCAGCAAGGGACTTGCCTATAGCTCCTACAATGAGCAGTTCTTC. Full variable domain (remainder filled in from reference TRBV7-2 and TRBJ2-1): GAGVSQSPSNKVTEKGKDVELRCDPISGHTALYWYRQSLGQGLEFLIYFQGNSAPDKSGLPSDRFSAERTGGSVSTLTIQRTQQEDSAVYLCASSKGLAYSSYNEQFFGPGTRLTVL.

This clonotype was found many times. The genes are TRBV7-2 and TRBJ2-7; D ambiguous. The CDR3 is made up of 14 amino acids. Germline values: CDR1 SGHTA, CDR2 FQGNSA. Trimming cost V 3 bases and J 4 bases, with 13 bases left between them. CDR3 residues: CASSFSHFRYEQYF. CDR3 sequence (DNA): TGTGCCAGCAGCTTTTCCCATTTTCGTTACGAGCAGTACTTC.

This clonotype was seen a few times. This chain uses TRBV6-2 or TRBV6-3 with TRBJ2-1; 9 bases fit TRBD2. This CDR3 is 15 amino acids long. The germline V gene has CDR1 MNHEY and CDR2 SVGEGT. The V gene end was trimmed by 5 bases and the J gene end by 2 bases; junction bases not matched to a gene: 4. DNA for the CDR3: TGTGCCAGCAGTCCTAGCGGGATGACCTACAATGAGCAGTTCTTC. Its protein product is CASSPSGMTYNEQFF.

This clonotype was seen more than once but under ten times. The chain recombines TRBV19 with TRBJ2-1, with D possibly matching TRBD1 (6 bases). Germline V lookup: CDR1 LNHDA, CDR2 SQIVND (reference sequence). Deletions cut 6 bases from V and 0 bases from J, with 15 bases between. This CDR3 contains 16 residues. The CDR3 region has the DNA TGTGCCAGTAGGCGACAGGACAAGAACTCCTACAATGAGCAGTTCTTC. Translating it yields CASRRQDKNSYNEQFF.

V gene TRBV11-2 combines with J gene TRBJ2-1; D perhaps matches TRBD1 (5 bases). V lost 6 bases and J lost 3, with 12 bases in between. Germline V gives CDR1 SGHAT, CDR2 FQNNGV. There are 14 residues in the CDR3. The CDR3 region is CASRFFQGYNEQFF. CDR3 in DNA: TGTGCCAGCAGATTCTTCCAGGGCTACAATGAGCAGTTCTTC.

The chain employs TRBV29-1 and TRBJ2-1, with 9 bases matching TRBD2. This CDR3 is built from 17 residues. V lost 6 bases and J lost 0; bases outside the gene matches: 12. From germline, CDR1 is SQVTM and CDR2 ANQGSEA. The CDR3 is CSVGGLAGFLSYNEQFF. DNA of the CDR3: TGCAGCGTGGGAGGCCTAGCGGGGTTCCTCTCCTACAATGAGCAGTTCTTC.

The V gene is TRBV12-3 or TRBV12-4, the J gene TRBJ1-3; D may be TRBD1 (5 bases). This CDR3 is built from 15 residues. Trimming removed 2 bases from V and 10 bases from J, with 18 bases in between. CDR3 amino acids: CASSLKTGTPRTIYF. DNA for the CDR3: TGTGCCAGCAGTTTAAAAACCGGGACCCCACGGACCATATATTTT.

This clonotype was picked up a small number of times. This chain links TRBV11-3 with TRBJ1-6; D perhaps matches TRBD1 (5 bases). CDR1 SGHNT and CDR2 YENEEA come from the germline V gene. The germline V and J ends were trimmed by 8 bases and 9 bases, with 17 bases remaining between them. The CDR3 runs to 14 residues. The CDR3 DNA reads TGTGCCAGCCAAAGTAGAGGGGAGCGTTCACCCCTCCACTTT. Amino acids: CASQSRGERSPLHF.

In this sample, this clonotype turned up a few times. The V and J genes are TRBV28 and TRBJ1-2; the D is unclear. This CDR3 spans 14 amino acids. Germline V gives CDR1 MDHEN, CDR2 SYDVKM. Trimming cost V 5 bases and J 7 bases, with 17 bases left between them. CDR3 amino acids: CASSPRAGGAGYTF. CDR3 nucleotide sequence: TGTGCCAGCAGTCCAAGGGCCGGAGGCGCTGGCTACACCTTC.

This clonotype was observed a handful of times. This rearrangement joins TRBV7-9 to TRBJ2-7; no definite D call. The CDR3 length is 14 residues. Germline V gene data show CDR1 as SEHNR and CDR2 as FQNEAQ (reference sequence). Trimming stripped 5 bases from V and 6 bases from J, with 17 bases between. In nucleotides, the CDR3 is TGTGCCAGCAGCACCCTACGGAAGTGGCCCGAGCAGTACGTC. Protein product: CASSTLRKWPEQYV.